These T cell receptor beta chains were read from a single sample in a study of beta chain features in type 1 diabetes. Sequencing used immunoSEQ multiplex PCR; TCRdb keeps in-frame clones, though not all of them. The table shows 310,000 or so clones, with around 9.7% occurring only once. Sequenced sample: central memory CD4+ T cells from blood. Source of these receptors: a man aged 25-45 years with type 1 diabetes. CDR3s include the opening cysteine and the closing phenylalanine or tryptophan. Fields, in order: clone size, V gene, D gene, CDR3 length, J gene, CDR3 DNA, CDR3 protein. D genes are given only for firm matches. Clone size is shown for a subset of rows, as once, few, many or a class of expanded clone.

few	TRBV7-2	.	15	TRBJ1-5	TGTGCCAGCAGCTTGTCCTGGGACAACAATCAGCCCCAGCATTTT	CASSLSWDNNQPQHF
few	TRBV12-5	TRBD1	18	TRBJ2-6	TGTGCTAGTGGGGCGGCGACAGGGCCCCTCTCTGGGGCCAACGTCCTGACTTTC	CASGAATGPLSGANVLTF
few	TRBV9	TRBD1	15	TRBJ1-3	TGTGCCAGCAGCGCCCGGACAGGGGCTGGAAACACCATATATTTT	CASSARTGAGNTIYF
.	TRBV20-1	.	11	TRBJ2-5	TGCAGTGCTGTACCGGAAGAGACCCAGTACTTC	CSAVPEETQYF
.	TRBV7-2	.	16	TRBJ2-7	TGTGCCAGCAGCCCTGCTCTTTTCGGCGGGCGTTACGAGCAGTACTTC	CASSPALFGGRYEQYF
few	TRBV18	.	18	TRBJ2-6	TGTGCCAGCTCACCCCTGCAGGGTGCTTTCTCTGGGGCCAACGTCCTGACTTTC	CASSPLQGAFSGANVLTF
.	TRBV18	TRBD2	15	TRBJ2-5	TGTGCCAGCTCCCAAGCGGGGGCGATCCAAGAGACCCAGTACTTC	CASSQAGAIQETQYF
.	TRBV18	.	14	TRBJ1-4	TGTGCCAGCTCACCACCCGCAACGGAGGGGGGACTGTTTTTT	CASSPPATEGGLFF
.	TRBV25-1	TRBD1	14	TRBJ1-2	TGTGCCAGCAGTCCTAGGACAGGGGCGAGGGGCTACACCTTC	CASSPRTGARGYTF
few	TRBV6-5	TRBD1	15	TRBJ2-3	TGTGCCAGCAGTCTCCGGGACAGGGGCACAGATACGCAGTATTTT	CASSLRDRGTDTQYF
.	TRBV7-9	.	13	TRBJ1-3	TGTGCCAGCAGCTCCGGTACCGAGGGCACCATATATTTT	CASSSGTEGTIYF
few	TRBV5-6	.	13	TRBJ2-5	TGTGCCAGCAGCTTGCTACGAGGAGAGACCCAGTACTTC	CASSLLRGETQYF
.	TRBV19	TRBD2	18	TRBJ2-4	TGTGCCAGTAGTACTAGGGCGGTGGTAGCGGGGGGCAAAAACATTCAGTACTTC	CASSTRAVVAGGKNIQYF
few	TRBV28	TRBD2	18	TRBJ2-3	TGTGCCAGCAGTAAACACCGGACTAGCGGGGGGCTCACAGATACGCAGTATTTT	CASSKHRTSGGLTDTQYF
few	TRBV11-2	TRBD1	15	TRBJ1-1	TGTGCCAGCAGCCTTTCGGGGACAGGGGGCACTGAAGCTTTCTTT	CASSLSGTGGTEAFF
few	TRBV6-1	.	12	TRBJ1-1	TGTGCCAGCAGTACAGTGAACACTGAAGCTTTCTTT	CASSTVNTEAFF
.	TRBV9	.	14	TRBJ2-7	TGTGCCAGCAGCGTAGGACAGAGCTCCTACGAGCAGTACTTC	CASSVGQSSYEQYF
few	TRBV6-6	.	15	TRBJ2-1	TGTGCCAGCAGTTACGGGCAGGGACACTACAATGAGCAGTTCTTC	CASSYGQGHYNEQFF
few	TRBV28	.	14	TRBJ1-2	TGTGCCAGCAGTTTGGAGGGGCCTAACTATGGCTACACCTTC	CASSLEGPNYGYTF
.	TRBV19	.	14	TRBJ2-7	TGTGCCAGTAGTATACAGGGGTCGACCTACGAGCAGTACTTC	CASSIQGSTYEQYF
few	TRBV28	.	15	TRBJ1-6	TGTGCCAGCAGACTCAGTAGCTCCTATAATTCACCCCTCCACTTT	CASRLSSSYNSPLHF
.	TRBV4-3	.	17	TRBJ2-4	TGCGCCAGCAGCCAAGATGGGGCAGCCCTAGCCAAAAACATTCAGTACTTC	CASSQDGAALAKNIQYF
few	TRBV10-3	.	12	TRBJ2-7	TGTGCCATCAGTGACCAAGGCCCCGAGCAGTACTTC	CAISDQGPEQYF
.	TRBV7-9	.	16	TRBJ2-2	TGTGCCAGCAGCCGCACGACAGGCCTGAACACCGGGGAGCTGTTTTTT	CASSRTTGLNTGELFF